This is a list of T cell receptor beta chains from one sample in a study of T cell repertoires in Merkel cell carcinoma. Clones were sequenced by immunoSEQ multiplex PCR, and TCRdb holds only the in-frame ones, with some missing. This sample has some 14,000 clones, with 76% found just once. The sequencing sample was made of tumor tissue. The receptor set was obtained from an adult with Merkel cell carcinoma. CDR3s include the opening cysteine and the closing phenylalanine or tryptophan. A D gene is named only where the DNA matches it firmly. Where a row states a size, it is once, few, many or the class of an expanded clone; other rows omit it.

TRBJ1-3,.,TRBV14,14,.,TGTGCCAGCAGCCTCGGGGGGTCCGGAAACACCATATATTTT,CASSLGGSGNTIYF
TRBJ2-7,TRBD1,TRBV10-3,15,.,TGTGCCATCAGTGTCGACAGGGGTAGTCCCTACGAGCAGTACTTC,CAISVDRGSPYEQYF
TRBJ1-3,.,TRBV9,17,.,TGTGCCAGCAGCGTAGCTCGGACAGCTACCCCTGGAAACACCATATATTTT,CASSVARTATPGNTIYF
TRBJ2-2,.,TRBV27,12,.,TGTGCCAGCAGTTTATACGGCGGGGAGCTGTTTTTT,CASSLYGGELFF
TRBJ1-3,.,TRBV15,15,.,TGTGCCACCAGGCGCGAGGGGGGGCGTGGAAACACCATATATTTT,CATRREGGRGNTIYF
TRBJ1-5,.,TRBV2,15,.,TGTGCCAGCAGTTTAAGCCGGGACGGCAATCAGCCCCAGCATTTT,CASSLSRDGNQPQHF
TRBJ1-6,TRBD1,TRBV7-9,15,.,TGTGCCAGCAACCGACAGGGGTCCTATAATTCACCCCTCCACTTT,CASNRQGSYNSPLHF
TRBJ2-4,.,TRBV3-1/TRBV3-2,14,.,TGTGCCAGCAGCCAAGATCGGGTGCAAAACATTCAGTACTTC,CASSQDRVQNIQYF
TRBJ2-3,.,TRBV7-2,17,.,TGTGCCAGCAGCTTAAGAACCCGACAGGGAGGAGGAGATACGCAGTATTTT,CASSLRTRQGGGDTQYF
TRBJ1-5,.,TRBV5-1,14,.,TGCGCCAGCAGCCCCGGGGATAGCAATCAGCCCCAGCATTTT,CASSPGDSNQPQHF
TRBJ2-3,.,TRBV18,14,.,TGTGCCAGCTCACCGGAGTGGGGCACAGATACGCAGTATTTT,CASSPEWGTDTQYF
TRBJ2-5,.,TRBV5-1,13,.,TGCGCCAGCAGTTTCCCGCGAGTCGAGACCCAGTACTTC,CASSFPRVETQYF
TRBJ2-3,.,TRBV7-2,16,.,TGTGCCAGCAGCCTAGGGACGAGACTAAGCACAGATACGCAGTATTTT,CASSLGTRLSTDTQYF
TRBJ2-7,TRBD2,TRBV10-3,13,.,TGTGCCATCGCCAGCAGCGGGAGTGCCGAGCAGTACTTC,CAIASSGSAEQYF
TRBJ2-1,.,TRBV21-1,17,.,TGTGCCAGCAGCAAACGGACTAGCGGGAGGACTTACAATGAGCAGTTCTTC,CASSKRTSGRTYNEQFF
TRBJ2-1,TRBD2,TRBV7-2,15,.,TGTGCCAGCAGCTTTCTAGCGGGGGGGCGAAATGAGCAGTTCTTC,CASSFLAGGRNEQFF
TRBJ2-7,TRBD1,TRBV7-9,15,.,TGTGCCAGCAGCTTAATTCGGACAGGCCCCTACGAGCAGTACTTC,CASSLIRTGPYEQYF
TRBJ2-5,.,TRBV6-5,15,.,TGTGCCAGCAGTTACTCGTATCCGGGACCCGAGACCCAGTACTTC,CASSYSYPGPETQYF
TRBJ2-2,TRBD2,TRBV4-1,17,.,TGCGCCAGCAGTCTAGGACTAGCGGGAGCGGGAGCCGGGGAGCTGTTTTTT,CASSLGLAGAGAGELFF
TRBJ2-5,.,TRBV21-1,17,.,TGTGCCAGCAGCCGTAACCTGAAAAGGGACAGCGCAGAGACCCAGTACTTC,CASSRNLKRDSAETQYF
TRBJ1-5,TRBD1,TRBV19,14,.,TGTGCCAGTAGTAGACAGGGAGACTATCAGCCCCAGCATTTT,CASSRQGDYQPQHF
TRBJ1-2,.,TRBV7-9,16,medium-sized,TGTGCCAGCAGCTTAGGTTCCGGGACACCCGGGACGGGCTACACCTTC,CASSLGSGTPGTGYTF
TRBJ1-1,.,TRBV5-1,13,few,TGCGCCAGCAGCTTGAACAGGGAGACTGAAGCTTTCTTT,CASSLNRETEAFF
TRBJ1-2,.,TRBV24-1,12,.,TGTGCCACCAGTCCCGGCGGGGGCGGCTACACCTTC,CATSPGGGGYTF
TRBJ1-1,.,TRBV11-3,13,.,TGTGCCAGCAGCGGGGGGGCAAACACTGAAGCTTTCTTT,CASSGGANTEAFF
TRBJ2-1,.,TRBV7-6,17,medium-sized,TGTGCCAGCAGCTACTCCGAAAAGGGACACACGAAAAATGAGCAGTTCTTC,CASSYSEKGHTKNEQFF
TRBJ1-1,TRBD1,TRBV12-5,18,.,TGTGCTAGTGGTTTGGAGGGACAGGGGGCGCGTTTGGGCACTGAAGCTTTCTTT,CASGLEGQGARLGTEAFF
TRBJ2-7,.,TRBV6-6,13,medium-sized,TGTGCCAGCTCCCCCGGGAAGTGGAACGAGCAGTACTTC,CASSPGKWNEQYF
TRBJ1-1,.,TRBV7-9,12,few,TGTGCCAGCGGAAATAGGAACACTGAAGCTTTCTTT,CASGNRNTEAFF
TRBJ1-1,.,TRBV7-3,13,.,TGTGCCAGCAGCTTAGGGGGGCTCTCTGAAGCTTTCTTT,CASSLGGLSEAFF
TRBJ2-1,.,TRBV12-3/TRBV12-4,11,.,TGTGCCAGCAGCCTTTACAATGAGCAGTTCTTC,CASSLYNEQFF
TRBJ2-2,.,TRBV7-7,15,.,TGTGCCAGCAGCCCCCTAAGCCCTCGGGCGGGGGAGCTGTTTTTT,CASSPLSPRAGELFF
TRBJ2-7,.,TRBV5-5,15,.,TGTGCCAGCAGCTGGAGTTTGGGGACCACCTACGAGCAGTACTTC,CASSWSLGTTYEQYF
TRBJ1-5,.,TRBV6-5,14,.,TGTGCCAGCAGTTACTCGGAGGGGCGTCAGCCCCAGCATTTT,CASSYSEGRQPQHF
TRBJ1-2,.,TRBV27,13,.,TGTGCCAGCAGTTTTTTTGATAACTATGGCTACACCTTC,CASSFFDNYGYTF